This passage covers 19 T cell receptor beta chains from one sample sequenced in a study of blood T cell repertoires in COVID-19. Libraries were prepared by immunoSEQ multiplex PCR; TCRdb keeps only in-frame clonotypes and omits some of them. The data show some 220,000 clones, around 85% seen once. Input material: PBMCs or T cells enriched from blood (not recorded which). The receptors come from a woman aged 50 to 60 in a cohort exposed to, infected with or recovered from COVID-19 (not recorded which).

The rearrangement links TRBV6-6 to TRBJ2-3; maybe TRBD2 (5 bases). The germline V gene encodes CDR1 MNHNY and CDR2 SVGAGI (reference sequence). With 2 bases removed from V and 9 bases from J, the gap between germline ends came to 12 bases. CDR3 length: 13 residues. CDR3 amino acids: CASSYLSERTQYF. CDR3 DNA: TGTGCCAGCAGTTACCTCTCCGAGCGGACGCAGTATTTT.

This chain connects TRBV6-1 to TRBJ1-6, with D hard to call. The CDR3 spans 15 residues. V was cut by 1 base and J by 14 bases, with 18 bases left in between. The germline V gene has CDR1 MNHNS and CDR2 SASEGT. The CDR3 protein is CASSEVGLPKSALHF. In DNA form, the CDR3 reads TGTGCCAGCAGTGAAGTTGGACTGCCAAAATCGGCCCTCCACTTT.

The V call is TRBV19, the J call TRBJ1-6, with D perhaps matching TRBD1 (5 bases). Trimming stripped 10 bases from V and 9 bases from J, with 16 bases between. Germline CDR1 and CDR2: LNHDA and SQIVND (reference sequence). There are 13 residues in the CDR3. CDR3 bases: TGTGCCACCCGCCCAACCCAGGGTTCACCCCTCCACTTT. Its protein is CATRPTQGSPLHF.

This clone was seen more than once but under ten times. The chain combines TRBV6-5 with TRBJ1-1; perhaps TRBD1 as D (5 bases). This CDR3 contains 13 residues. Trimming removed 4 bases from V and 9 bases from J, with 15 bases in between. CDR1 is MNHEY, CDR2 SVGAGI, per germline. CDR3 in amino acids: CASSSQGLDKAFF. CDR3 DNA sequence: TGTGCCAGCAGTTCCCAGGGACTGGATAAAGCTTTCTTT.

This chain uses TRBV7-2 with TRBJ2-3, with D possibly matching TRBD1 (6 bases). Trimming cost V 3 bases and J 2 bases, with 12 bases left between them. The CDR3 is 15 residues long. Germline V lookup: CDR1 SGHTA, CDR2 FQGNSA. The CDR3: CASSLKQGHTDTQYF. In nucleotides, the CDR3 is TGTGCCAGCAGCTTGAAACAGGGACACACAGATACGCAGTATTTT.

J is TRBJ1-1 and V is TRBV7-9; 7 positions agree with TRBD1. Trimming took 5 bases from V and 6 from J; bases not matched to a gene: 6. This CDR3 has 13 amino acids. From germline, CDR1 is SEHNR and CDR2 FQNEAQ (reference sequence). The CDR3 protein is CASSRQGSPEAFF. CDR3 sequence (DNA): TGTGCCAGCAGCAGACAGGGAAGCCCTGAAGCTTTCTTT.

In DNA form, the CDR3 reads TGTGCCAGCAGACCCAGTACCGGGACATCCTATGGCTACACCTTC. Its protein is CASRPSTGTSYGYTF. V gene TRBV2 combines with J gene TRBJ1-2; tentative D call: TRBD1 (6 bases). Trimming took 6 bases from V and 4 from J, leaving 18 bases between them. Germline CDR1 SNHLY, CDR2 FYNNEI. CDR3 length equals 15 residues.

This rearrangement joins TRBV27 to TRBJ2-1; D is uncertain. The germline CDR1 and CDR2 sequences are MNHEY and SMNVEV (reference sequence). Deletions cut 5 bases from V and 5 bases from J, with 7 bases between. This CDR3 spans 12 amino acids. CDR3 amino acids: CASSQLNNEQFF. As DNA, the CDR3 is TGTGCCAGCAGTCAACTAAACAATGAGCAGTTCTTC.

The chain has TRBV3-1 (or the pseudogene TRBV3-2) and TRBJ2-2, with TRBD2 identical over 8 bases. The CDR3 covers 17 residues. CDR1 and CDR2 (germline): LGHDT, YNNKEL (reference sequence). V shed 1 base and J 2 bases; nucleotides not matched to a gene: 6. The CDR3 loop reads CASSQVGAGANTGELFF. The CDR3 bases are TGTGCCAGCAGCCAAGTTGGAGCGGGGGCCAACACCGGGGAGCTGTTTTTT.

As regards this clone: One end of the junction does not line up with germline, which may come from a read error. The chain is built from TRBV7-7 and TRBJ2-1; D is perhaps TRBD1 (6 bases). This CDR3 is 16 amino acids long. Germline V gives CDR1 SSHAT, CDR2 FNYEAQ (reference sequence). The CDR3 is CASSLLVGASYNEQFF. The CDR3 DNA follows: TGTGCTAGCAGCTTATTAGTGGGGGCTTCCTACAATGAGCAGTTCTTC.

The chain joins TRBV2 to TRBJ1-1; D is possibly TRBD1 (6 bases). The CDR3 contains 15 residues. Germline V gives CDR1 SNHLY, CDR2 FYNNEI. Trimming shortened V by 5 bases and J by 0 bases, and 13 bases separated the two germline ends. In nucleotides, the CDR3 is TGTGCCAGCAGTTCCCGGGACACGCTGAACACTGAAGCTTTCTTT. The encoded protein is CASSSRDTLNTEAFF.

The V call is TRBV7-6, the J call TRBJ2-3; D may be TRBD2 (7 bases). V lost 5 bases to trimming and J lost 4 bases, with 16 bases between them. The CDR3 length is 15 residues. From germline, CDR1 is SGHVS and CDR2 FNYEAQ. The CDR3 sequence is CASSLGGALADTQYF. The CDR3 coding sequence is TGTGCCAGCAGCCTGGGGGGGGCTTTAGCAGATACGCAGTATTTT.

This chain joins TRBV15 and TRBJ2-3; D is ambiguous. Germline lookup yields CDR1 LNHNV and CDR2 YYDKDF (reference sequence). The CDR3 length is 13 residues. The ends were cut back, 7 bases at V and 0 bases at J, with 8 bases in the middle. The DNA for the CDR3 is TGTGCCACCACGGCCAGGAGCACAGATACGCAGTATTTT. Encoded protein: CATTARSTDTQYF.

This sequence joins TRBV18 and TRBJ2-2; D may be TRBD2 (5 bases). Trimming removed 5 bases from V and 6 bases from J, with 13 bases in between. Germline loops: CDR1 KGHSH, CDR2 LQKENI. The CDR3 totals 14 residues. CDR3 nucleotide sequence: TGTGCCAGCTCATTACGTCAGGAGGCCGGGGAGCTGTTTTTT. As protein: CASSLRQEAGELFF.

The gene calls are TRBV5-6 and TRBJ2-5, with D possibly being TRBD1 (6 bases). The V end lost 0 bases, the J end lost 9 bases, and 12 bases lay between the germline ends. This CDR3 contains 13 residues. The germline V gene encodes CDR1 SGHDT and CDR2 YYEEEE. The CDR3 DNA reads as TGTGCCAGCAGCTTGGTGGTCTCAGGGGCCCAGTACTTC. Its protein product is CASSLVVSGAQYF.

V is TRBV5-1 and J is TRBJ2-1, with D perhaps TRBD2 (5 bases). The CDR3 is 17 amino acids. V lost 0 bases and J 1 base, leaving 14 bases between the germline ends. The germline gives CDR1 SGHRS, CDR2 YFSETQ. The CDR3 DNA sequence: TGCGCCAGCAGCTTGGCCCCGGGGAGAGGGTCCTACAATGAGCAGTTCTTC. Its protein is CASSLAPGRGSYNEQFF.

A single count supports this clone. This rearrangement joins TRBV3-1 (or the pseudogene TRBV3-2) to TRBJ2-2, with D tentatively TRBD2 (6 bases). CDR3 length: 14 residues. Germline V gene lookup returns CDR1 LGHDT and CDR2 YNNKEL (reference sequence). Trimming cost V 5 bases and J 1 base, with 8 bases left between them. CDR3 amino acids: CASSFGGNTGELFF. CDR3 sequence (DNA): TGTGCCAGCAGCTTCGGGGGGAACACCGGGGAGCTGTTTTTT.

This clone was recorded once. The V call is TRBV9, the J call TRBJ2-3; no clear D. V was trimmed by 3 bases and J by 6 bases, leaving 11 bases between them. CDR1 and CDR2 (germline): SGDLS, YYNGEE. The CDR3 has 13 residues. CDR3 sequence reads: CASSAFRTDTQYF. Written as DNA, the CDR3 is TGTGCCAGCAGCGCTTTCAGAACGGATACGCAGTATTTT.

This chain uses TRBV6-6 with TRBJ2-4; 7 positions agree with TRBD1. The CDR3 contains 16 residues. V lost 2 bases to trimming and J lost 0 bases; unmatched junction nucleotides: 4. Germline-derived CDR1 and CDR2 are MNHNY and SVGAGI (reference sequence). The DNA for the CDR3 is TGTGCCAGCAGTTACACGGGACAGCTAGCCAAAAACATTCAGTACTTC. Amino acids: CASSYTGQLAKNIQYF.